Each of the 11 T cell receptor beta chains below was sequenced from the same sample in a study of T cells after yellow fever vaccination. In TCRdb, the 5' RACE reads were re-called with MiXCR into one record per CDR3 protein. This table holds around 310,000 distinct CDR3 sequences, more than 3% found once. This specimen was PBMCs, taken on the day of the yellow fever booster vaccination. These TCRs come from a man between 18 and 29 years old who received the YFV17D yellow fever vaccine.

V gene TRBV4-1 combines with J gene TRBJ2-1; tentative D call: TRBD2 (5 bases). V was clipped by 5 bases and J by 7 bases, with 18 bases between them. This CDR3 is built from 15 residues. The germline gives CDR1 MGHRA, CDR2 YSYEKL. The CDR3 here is CASSYSPGVWNEQFF. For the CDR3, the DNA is TGCGCCAGCAGCTACTCCCCCGGGGTATGGAATGAGCAGTTCTTC.

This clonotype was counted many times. CDR3 amino acids: CASSQGRTSGNQETQYF. Written as DNA, the CDR3 is TGTGCCAGCAGCCAAGGTCGGACTAGCGGGAACCAAGAGACCCAGTACTTC. This sequence joins TRBV3-1 and TRBJ2-5; 12 nucleotides agree with TRBD2. V gave up 1 base and J gave up 0 bases; unmatched junction bases: 3. Looked up from germline, CDR1 is LGHDT and CDR2 is YNNKEL (reference sequence). The CDR3 sequence is 17 residues long.

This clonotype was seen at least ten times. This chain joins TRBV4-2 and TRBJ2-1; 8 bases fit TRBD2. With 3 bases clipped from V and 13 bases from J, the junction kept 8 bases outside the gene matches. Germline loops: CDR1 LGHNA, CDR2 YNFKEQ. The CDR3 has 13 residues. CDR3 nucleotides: TGTGCCAGCAGCCAGTTGGGGGGACTAGGCCAGTTCTTC. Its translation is CASSQLGGLGQFF.

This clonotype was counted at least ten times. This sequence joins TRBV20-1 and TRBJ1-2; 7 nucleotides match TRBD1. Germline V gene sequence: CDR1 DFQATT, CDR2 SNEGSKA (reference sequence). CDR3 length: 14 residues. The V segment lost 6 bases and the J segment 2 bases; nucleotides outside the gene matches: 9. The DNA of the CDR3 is TGCAGTGCCCTCGACAGGGTTCGGAACTATGGCTACACCTTC. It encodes CSALDRVRNYGYTF.

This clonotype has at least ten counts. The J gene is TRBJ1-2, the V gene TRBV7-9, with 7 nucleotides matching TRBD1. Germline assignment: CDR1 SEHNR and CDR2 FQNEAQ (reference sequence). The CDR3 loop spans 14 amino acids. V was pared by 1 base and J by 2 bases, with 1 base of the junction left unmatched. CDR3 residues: CASSLGGGNYGYTF. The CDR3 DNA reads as TGTGCCAGCAGCTTAGGAGGGGGCAACTATGGCTACACCTTC.

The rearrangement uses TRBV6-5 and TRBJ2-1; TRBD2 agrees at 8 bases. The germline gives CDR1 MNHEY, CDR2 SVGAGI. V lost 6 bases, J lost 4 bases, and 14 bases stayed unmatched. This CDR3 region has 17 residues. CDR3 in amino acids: CASSGGSSGEKYNEQFF. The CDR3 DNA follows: TGTGCCAGCAGCGGTGGGAGTAGCGGGGAGAAGTACAATGAGCAGTTCTTC.

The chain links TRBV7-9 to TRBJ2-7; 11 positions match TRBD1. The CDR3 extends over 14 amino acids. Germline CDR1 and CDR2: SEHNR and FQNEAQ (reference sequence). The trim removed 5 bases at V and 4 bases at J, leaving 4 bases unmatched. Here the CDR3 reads CASSTGQGAYEQYV. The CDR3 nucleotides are TGTGCCAGCAGCACAGGACAGGGGGCTTACGAGCAGTACGTC.

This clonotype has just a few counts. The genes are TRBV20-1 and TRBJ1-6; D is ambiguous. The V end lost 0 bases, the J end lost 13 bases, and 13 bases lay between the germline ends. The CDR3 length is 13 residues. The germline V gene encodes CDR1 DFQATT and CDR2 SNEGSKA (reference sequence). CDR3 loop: CSARDASYGPLHF. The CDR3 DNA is TGCAGTGCTAGAGATGCCTCCTACGGGCCCCTCCACTTT.

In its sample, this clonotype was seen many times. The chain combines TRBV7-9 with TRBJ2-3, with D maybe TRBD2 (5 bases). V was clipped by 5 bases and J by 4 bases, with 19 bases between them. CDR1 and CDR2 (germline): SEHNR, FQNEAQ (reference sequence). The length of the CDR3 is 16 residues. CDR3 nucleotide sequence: TGTGCCAGCAGCGCTAGAGCGGTCTCTAAGGCAGATACGCAGTATTTT. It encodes CASSARAVSKADTQYF. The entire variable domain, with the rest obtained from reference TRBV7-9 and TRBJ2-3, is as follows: DTGVSQNPRHKITKRGQNVTFRCDPISEHNRLYWYRQTLGQGPEFLTYFQNEAQLEKSRLLSDRFSAERPKGSFSTLEIQRTEQGDSAMYLCASSARAVSKADTQYFGPGTRLTVL.

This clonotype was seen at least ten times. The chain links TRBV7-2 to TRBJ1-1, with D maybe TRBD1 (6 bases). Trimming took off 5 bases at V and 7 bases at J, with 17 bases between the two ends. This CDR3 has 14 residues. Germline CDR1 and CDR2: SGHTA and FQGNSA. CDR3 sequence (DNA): TGTGCCAGCAGCCGCCCCTCTGGACAGCATGAAGCTTTCTTT. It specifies CASSRPSGQHEAFF.

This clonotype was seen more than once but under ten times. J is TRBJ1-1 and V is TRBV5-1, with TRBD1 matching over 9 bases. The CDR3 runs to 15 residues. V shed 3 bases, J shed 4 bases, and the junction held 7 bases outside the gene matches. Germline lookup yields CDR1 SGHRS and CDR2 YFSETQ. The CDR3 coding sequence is TGCGCCAGCAGCTGGGGACAGGGTAGCGTCACTGAAGCTTTCTTT. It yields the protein CASSWGQGSVTEAFF.